The 9 T cell receptor beta chains listed next were all sequenced from one sample in a study of OX40 agonist ivuxolimab in advanced cancers. The library was made by the immunoSEQ multiplex PCR assay. TCRdb holds this immuneACCESS table with in-frame rearrangements only. Some clones are missing; in checked studies, unresolved V genes explain under half, and the rest has no known cause. For this sample there are around 50,000 clones; around 87% appear just once. The ten largest clones add up to less than 2% of the sample. Source: CD4+ or CD8+ T cells sorted from blood, taken in a trial of the OX40 agonist ivuxolimab. Receptors originate from an adult with an advanced solid tumor such as melanoma, head and neck, liver or kidney cancer.

V is TRBV11-1 and J is TRBJ1-1; 8 bases map to TRBD1. Germline V gene data show CDR1 as SGHAT and CDR2 as FQDESV (reference sequence). This CDR3 comprises 14 residues. V shed 2 bases, J shed 4 bases, and the junction held 3 bases outside the gene matches. CDR3 residues: CASSLPGGITEAFF. The CDR3 DNA follows: TGTGCCAGCAGCTTACCAGGGGGCATCACTGAAGCTTTCTTT.

This chain connects TRBV28 to TRBJ1-5; 7 nucleotides match TRBD1. V shed 3 bases, J shed 6 bases, and the junction held 5 bases outside the gene matches. This CDR3 region has 14 residues. Germline values: CDR1 MDHEN, CDR2 SYDVKM. The CDR3 loop is CASSLERGRQPQHF. In DNA form, the CDR3 reads TGTGCCAGCAGTTTGGAAAGGGGGCGTCAGCCCCAGCATTTT.

CDR3 residues: CASSLFGETQYF. The CDR3 region has the DNA TGTGCCAGCAGTTTATTCGGGGAGACCCAGTACTTC. The V call is TRBV28, the J call TRBJ2-5, with no clear D. Germline CDR1 is MDHEN and CDR2 is SYDVKM. Trimming left V 1 base short and J 5 bases short, with 5 bases between. This CDR3 has 12 amino acids.

CDR3 in amino acids: CASRLDTEAFF. The CDR3 DNA is TGTGCCAGCAGGCTGGACACTGAAGCTTTCTTT. The chain carries TRBV11-2 and TRBJ1-1; D remains unclear. The CDR3 length is 11 residues. Germline V gene lookup returns CDR1 SGHAT and CDR2 FQNNGV. The ends were cut back, 6 bases at V and 3 bases at J, with 5 bases in the middle. Using reference TRBV11-2 and TRBJ1-1 for the parts outside the CDR3, the full variable domain is EAGVAQSPRYKIIEKRQSVAFWCNPISGHATLYWYQQILGQGPKLLIQFQNNGVVDDSQLPKDRFSAERLKGVDSTLKIQPAKLEDSAVYLCASRLDTEAFFGQGTRLTVV.

This chain joins TRBV6-6 and TRBJ1-2; 7 nucleotides match TRBD1. V lost 7 bases, J lost 10 bases, and 12 bases stayed unmatched. Germline values: CDR1 MNHNY, CDR2 SVGAGI (reference sequence). The CDR3 is 13 amino acids. The CDR3 region has the DNA TGTGCCAGCACTTTACAGGGGCCGGGGGTCTACACCTTC. Its protein is CASTLQGPGVYTF.

The genes are TRBV4-3 and TRBJ2-5, with D unclear. This CDR3 spans 13 amino acids. Germline lookup yields CDR1 LGHNA and CDR2 YSLEER. The germline V and J ends were trimmed by 2 bases and 0 bases, with 4 bases remaining between them. CDR3 residues: CASSQLNQETQYF. In DNA form, the CDR3 reads TGCGCCAGCAGCCAACTCAACCAAGAGACCCAGTACTTC.

This chain uses TRBV18 with TRBJ1-6; possible D gene TRBD1, 5 bases. The CDR3 extends over 14 amino acids. CDR1 is KGHSH, CDR2 LQKENI, per germline. Deletions cut 5 bases from V and 2 bases from J, with 7 bases between. The CDR3 DNA is TGTGCCAGCTCAACGACAGCCTATAATTCACCCCTCCACTTT. As protein: CASSTTAYNSPLHF.

The chain employs TRBV19 and TRBJ2-2, with D hard to call. The germline V gene has CDR1 LNHDA and CDR2 SQIVND (reference sequence). The CDR3 sequence is 15 residues long. The V end was cut by 1 base, the J end by 0 bases, with 6 bases between. In nucleotides, the CDR3 is TGTGCCAGTAGTATAGGGCAGACGAACACCGGGGAGCTGTTTTTT. As protein: CASSIGQTNTGELFF.

About this clone itself: At one boundary the junction diverges from the germline segment, which might be a read error. This chain links TRBV6-1 with TRBJ1-4; D possibly corresponds to TRBD1 (6 bases). The germline CDR1 and CDR2 sequences are MNHNS and SASEGT. This CDR3 comprises 16 residues. CDR3 sequence (DNA): TGTGCCAGCAGCGAAGCATCAGGGGAGGAATTAGAAAAACTGTTTTTT. Amino acids: CASSEASGEELEKLFF.